Presented here are 8 T cell receptor beta chains from one specimen sequenced in a study of T cells in Graves' hyperthyroidism and ophthalmopathy. TCR beta CDR3 region amplification was performed from RNA transcripts. The TCR CDR3 first-round RT-PCR relied on the HTBI primer set. TCRdb re-derived calls from the multiplex PCR reads in MiXCR, one entry per CDR3 protein. The profile shows 300,000 to 450,000 distinct CDR3 sequences, around 16% of them singletons. Sequencing was carried out using blood. All receptors come from a woman under 30 with Graves' hyperthyroidism that later progressed to Graves' ophthalmopathy.

In its sample, this clonotype was seen many times. The rearrangement links TRBV20-1 to TRBJ2-2, with TRBD2 matching over 13 bases. The V segment lost 5 bases and the J segment 5 bases; nucleotides outside the gene matches: 2. CDR3 size: 14 residues. Germline-derived CDR1 and CDR2 are DFQATT and SNEGSKA (reference sequence). The CDR3 loop is CSAGLAGVTGELFF. The CDR3 nucleotides read TGCAGTGCTGGACTAGCGGGAGTTACCGGGGAGCTGTTTTTT.

On this clonotype itself: This could be a read error, since a much larger clone is one nucleotide away. The rearrangement joins TRBV6-1 to TRBJ2-1; the match to TRBD2 covers 15 bases. V lost 5 bases to trimming and J lost 6 bases; unmatched junction nucleotides: 11. Germline V gene lookup returns CDR1 MNHNS and CDR2 SASEGT. CDR3 length equals 18 residues. CDR3 loop: CASSMGTSGRRDVNEQFF. Here the CDR3 DNA reads TGTGCCAGCAGTATGGGGACTAGCGGGAGGAGGGATGTCAATGAGCAGTTCTTC.

This clonotype was seen ten or more times. The chain recombines TRBV28 with TRBJ2-4; D is uncertain. V was shortened by 6 bases and J by 0 bases, with 18 bases between the two germline ends. Per germline, CDR1 MDHEN and CDR2 SYDVKM. The CDR3 has 17 amino acids. The chain's CDR3 is CASRGPPVWLAKNIQYF. CDR3 bases: TGTGCCAGCAGAGGGCCCCCGGTTTGGCTAGCCAAAAACATTCAGTACTTC.

This clonotype occurred a few times. The genes are TRBV18 and TRBJ2-3; 8 bases line up with TRBD2. Germline V gene data show CDR1 as KGHSH and CDR2 as LQKENI. There are 16 residues in the CDR3. The V gene end was trimmed by 3 bases and the J gene end by 0 bases; junction bases not matched to a gene: 5. The CDR3 DNA follows: TGTGCCAGCTCACCGAGAGGCGGGAGGAGCACAGATACGCAGTATTTT. This encodes CASSPRGGRSTDTQYF.

This clonotype was recorded many times. This sequence joins TRBV10-3 and TRBJ2-1; D is unresolved. This CDR3 is 15 amino acids long. Trimming left V 3 bases short and J 7 bases short, with 16 bases between. Germline CDR1 is ENHRY and CDR2 is SYGVKD. CDR3 amino acids: CAISDPLSRTNEQFF. The CDR3 DNA reads as TGTGCCATCAGTGACCCCCTCAGTCGAACAAATGAGCAGTTCTTC.

This clonotype appeared many times. J is TRBJ1-2 and V is TRBV27, with D uncertain. Germline V lookup: CDR1 MNHEY, CDR2 SMNVEV (reference sequence). The CDR3 runs 13 residues. Trimming stripped 1 base from V and 6 bases from J, with 9 bases between. This CDR3 is CASSLWGRDGYTF. In DNA, the CDR3 is TGTGCCAGCAGTTTATGGGGTAGGGATGGCTACACCTTC.

This clonotype occurred many times. The chain carries TRBV20-1 and TRBJ2-1, with D possibly TRBD2 on 6 matching bases. V was cut by 5 bases and J by 8 bases, with 16 bases left in between. The CDR3 has 13 residues. The germline CDR1 and CDR2 sequences are DFQATT and SNEGSKA (reference sequence). In DNA, the CDR3 is TGCAGTGCTCCCCGGGCGGGGTTGGATGAGCAGTTCTTC. It translates to CSAPRAGLDEQFF.

The table lists this clonotype with a few counts. The chain links TRBV20-1 to TRBJ2-6; D possibly corresponds to TRBD2 (5 bases). The CDR3 extends over 19 amino acids. Germline CDR1 is DFQATT and CDR2 is SNEGSKA (reference sequence). V lost 0 bases, J lost 0 bases, and 18 bases lay in between. Here the CDR3 reads CSARDLGSGLVSGANVLTF. CDR3 coding DNA: TGCAGTGCTAGAGATCTTGGAAGCGGCTTAGTCTCTGGGGCCAACGTCCTGACTTTC.